These 9 T cell receptor beta chains share one sample of origin, sequenced in a study of blood T cell repertoires in COVID-19. The method was immunoSEQ multiplex PCR; TCRdb's version includes in-frame clones alone and lacks a portion of them. The sample records about 200,000 clones, approximately 87% being singletons. Specimen: peripheral blood. These receptor sequences come from a woman aged 50 to 60 with acute or convalescent COVID-19.

The CDR3 spells CASHRGGQGALSTDTQYF. CDR3 bases: TGTGCCAGCCACCGGGGGGGACAGGGGGCTCTAAGCACAGATACGCAGTATTTT. V usage is TRBV5-4 and J usage is TRBJ2-3; 12 bases align to TRBD1. The ends lost 7 bases at V and 0 bases at J; junction bases unmatched: 12. Germline V CDR1 and CDR2: SGHNT, YYREEE (reference sequence). This CDR3 contains 18 residues. Combining the CDR3 with reference TRBV5-4 and TRBJ2-3 gives the whole variable domain ETGVTQSPTHLIKTRGQQVTLRCSSQSGHNTVSWYQQALGQGPQFIFQYYREEENGRGNFPPRFSGLQFPNYSSELNVNALELDDSALYLCASHRGGQGALSTDTQYFGPGTRLTVL.

V gene TRBV18 combines with J gene TRBJ1-1, with D possibly matching TRBD1 (6 bases). In germline, CDR1 is KGHSH, CDR2 LQKENI. CDR3 length: 14 residues. Trimming cost V 6 bases and J 3 bases, with 14 bases left between them. CDR3 loop: CASSPQGTDTEAFF. As DNA, the CDR3 is TGTGCCAGCTCTCCGCAGGGGACCGACACTGAAGCTTTCTTT.

The chain couples TRBV6-6 to TRBJ2-7; a possible D gene is TRBD2 (6 bases). The CDR3 runs to 14 residues. Deletions cut 5 bases from V and 3 bases from J, with 14 bases between. Per the germline V gene, CDR1 is MNHNY and CDR2 is SVGAGI (reference sequence). The CDR3 region has the DNA TGTGCCAGCAGTGGTACCGGGAGAGACTACGAGCAGTACTTC. Translation: CASSGTGRDYEQYF.

The chain couples TRBV5-6 to TRBJ2-3; maybe TRBD2 (5 bases). The V end lost 2 bases, the J end lost 10 bases, and 20 bases lay between the germline ends. This CDR3 has 15 amino acids. Germline V gene lookup returns CDR1 SGHDT and CDR2 YYEEEE. CDR3 sequence: CASSFSAPLLTPQYF. The DNA for the CDR3 is TGTGCCAGCAGCTTTAGCGCGCCCCTCCTTACTCCGCAGTATTTT.

J is TRBJ1-1 and V is TRBV7-6, with D uncertain. Germline loops: CDR1 SGHVS, CDR2 FNYEAQ. This CDR3 has 13 residues. The V gene lost 2 bases and the J gene lost 4 bases, with 8 bases spanning the gap. The CDR3 region is CASSLIGGTEAFF. As DNA, the CDR3 is TGTGCCAGCAGCTTAATTGGCGGCACTGAAGCTTTCTTT. Using reference TRBV7-6 and TRBJ1-1 for the parts outside the CDR3, the full variable domain is GAGVSQSPRYKVTKRGQDVALRCDPISGHVSLYWYRQALGQGPEFLTYFNYEAQQDKSGLPNDRFSAERPEGSISTLTIQRTEQRDSAMYRCASSLIGGTEAFFGQGTRLTVV.

This chain uses TRBV2 with TRBJ2-2; 8 bases fit TRBD1. The CDR3 runs to 15 residues. CDR1 is SNHLY, CDR2 FYNNEI, per germline. V dropped 6 bases and J dropped 6; count of bases not matched to a gene: 9. The CDR3 loop reads CASSPGGAWAGELFF. Here the CDR3 DNA reads TGTGCCAGCAGCCCAGGGGGCGCTTGGGCCGGGGAGCTGTTTTTT. Based on the CDR3 plus reference TRBV2 and TRBJ2-2, the full variable domain is EPEVTQTPSHQVTQMGQEVILRCVPISNHLYFYWYRQILGQKVEFLVSFYNNEISEKSEIFDDQFSVERPDGSNFTLKIRSTKLEDSAMYFCASSPGGAWAGELFFGEGSRLTVL.

The chain uses TRBV19 and TRBJ1-2; D is perhaps TRBD1 (5 bases). Trimming shortened V by 1 base and J by 6 bases, and 12 bases separated the two germline ends. In germline, CDR1 is LNHDA, CDR2 SQIVND (reference sequence). CDR3 length: 14 residues. This chain's CDR3 is CASSIGGGYDGYTF. As DNA, the CDR3 is TGTGCCAGTAGTATAGGCGGGGGGTACGATGGCTACACCTTC.

V and J are TRBV4-1 and TRBJ1-4; the match to TRBD1 covers 10 bases. CDR1 MGHRA and CDR2 YSYEKL come from the germline V gene. The V and J ends lost 4 bases and 7 bases, in that order; junction bases with no gene match: 3. The CDR3 is made up of 14 amino acids. The CDR3 coding sequence is TGCGCCAGCAGCCCCGGGACAGGGGCTGAAAAACTGTTTTTT. It yields the protein CASSPGTGAEKLFF.

This clone appeared a few times. The J gene is TRBJ2-5, the V gene TRBV4-2; 8 bases agree with TRBD1. Germline values: CDR1 LGHNA, CDR2 YNFKEQ. The CDR3 has 16 residues. Germline trimming cut 5 bases from V and 4 bases from J; bases unmatched to any gene: 12. The CDR3 coding sequence is TGTGCCAGCAGCTTGCATCTCGGACAGGGCGGAGAGACCCAGTACTTC. Translating gives CASSLHLGQGGETQYF.